Following are 23 T cell receptor beta chains from one sample sequenced in a study of OX40 agonist ivuxolimab in advanced cancers. Assay used: immunoSEQ multiplex PCR; TCRdb lists only in-frame clones, some missing. The repertoire consists of 65,000 to 80,000 clones, with approximately 81% occurring once and the leading ten covering less than 2.5%. Material: CD4+ or CD8+ T cells sorted from blood, obtained in a trial of the OX40 agonist ivuxolimab. The receptors here all came from an adult with an advanced solid tumor such as melanoma, head and neck, liver or kidney cancer.

The chain uses TRBV11-2 and TRBJ2-5; the D is unclear. The CDR3 runs 13 residues. The germline gives CDR1 SGHAT, CDR2 FQNNGV. The V gene lost 5 bases and the J gene lost 4 bases, with 11 bases spanning the gap. CDR3 in amino acids: CASSPRRGETQYF. In DNA, the CDR3 is TGTGCCAGCAGCCCCCGCCGAGGAGAGACCCAGTACTTC.

The V and J genes are TRBV19 and TRBJ2-6, with D unresolved. Germline V gene sequence: CDR1 LNHDA, CDR2 SQIVND (reference sequence). CDR3 length equals 16 residues. The germline V and J ends were trimmed by 4 bases and 0 bases, with 10 bases remaining between them. CDR3 in DNA: TGTGCCAGTAGTACGTTACAAGCCTCTGGGGCCAACGTCCTGACTTTC. Residues: CASSTLQASGANVLTF. Based on the CDR3 plus reference TRBV19 and TRBJ2-6, the full variable domain is DGGITQSPKYLFRKEGQNVTLSCEQNLNHDAMYWYRQDPGQGLRLIYYSQIVNDFQKGDIAEGYSVSREKKESFPLTVTSAQKNPTAFYLCASSTLQASGANVLTFGAGSRLTVL.

The chain carries TRBV11-3 and TRBJ2-2, with 7 bases that match TRBD1. Germline CDR1 is SGHNT and CDR2 is YENEEA. The CDR3 length is 15 residues. V shed 6 bases and J 5 bases; nucleotides not matched to a gene: 9. The CDR3 loop is CASRRGQGGTGELFF. For the CDR3, the DNA is TGTGCCAGCAGGAGGGGGCAGGGCGGGACCGGGGAGCTGTTTTTT.

This chain links TRBV19 with TRBJ2-3, with 7 bases aligning to TRBD2. The CDR3 runs 14 residues. Trimming took 7 bases from V and 4 from J; bases not matched to a gene: 8. Germline V lookup: CDR1 LNHDA, CDR2 SQIVND (reference sequence). CDR3 region: CASNRAGVSDTQYF. The CDR3 DNA sequence: TGTGCCAGTAATCGGGCGGGAGTATCAGATACGCAGTATTTT.

The CDR3 spells CASSPLRGLDEQFF. The CDR3 coding sequence is TGTGCCAGCAGCCCACTCAGGGGGCTGGATGAGCAGTTCTTC. This chain links TRBV5-4 with TRBJ2-1; 8 bases agree with TRBD1. Germline CDR1 reads SGHNT; CDR2 reads YYREEE (reference sequence). V was clipped by 4 bases and J by 8 bases; unmatched bases: 8. The CDR3 has 14 residues. Looking up the rest from reference TRBV5-4 and TRBJ2-1 gives the full variable domain: ETGVTQSPTHLIKTRGQQVTLRCSSQSGHNTVSWYQQALGQGPQFIFQYYREEENGRGNFPPRFSGLQFPNYSSELNVNALELDDSALYLCASSPLRGLDEQFFGPGTRLTVL.

This chain links TRBV5-1 with TRBJ2-7, with 7 bases lining up with TRBD2. This CDR3 has 14 amino acids. V shed 2 bases and J 7 bases; nucleotides not matched to a gene: 9. Germline V lookup: CDR1 SGHRS, CDR2 YFSETQ. CDR3: CASSFLSGNWEQYF. The CDR3 nucleotides read TGCGCCAGCAGCTTTTTGAGCGGGAATTGGGAGCAGTACTTC.

The chain uses TRBV29-1 and TRBJ1-3; the D is unclear. Per germline, CDR1 SQVTM and CDR2 ANQGSEA. V was shortened by 7 bases and J by 7 bases, with 23 bases between the two germline ends. This CDR3 has 15 amino acids. CDR3 bases: TGCAGCGCTGGATTATTTGACGGGAGCTGGAACACCATATATTTT. It is translated as CSAGLFDGSWNTIYF.

V gene TRBV9 combines with J gene TRBJ2-1; D perhaps matches TRBD2 (6 bases). This CDR3 region has 14 residues. V lost 0 bases, J lost 6 bases, and 10 bases lay in between. Per the germline V gene, CDR1 is SGDLS and CDR2 is YYNGEE. The CDR3 is CASSVAAGINEQFF. For the CDR3, the DNA is TGTGCCAGCAGCGTAGCGGCGGGGATCAATGAGCAGTTCTTC.

The rearrangement joins TRBV7-3 to TRBJ1-6, with D possibly matching TRBD1 (6 bases). The CDR3 has 19 amino acids. Looked up from germline, CDR1 is SGHTA and CDR2 is FQGTGA. Trimming removed 5 bases from V and 0 bases from J, with 20 bases in between. This CDR3 reads CASSTSGAGLSSYNSPLHF. Here the CDR3 DNA reads TGTGCCAGCAGCACCTCAGGGGCTGGATTAAGCTCCTATAATTCACCCCTCCACTTT.

CDR3 DNA sequence: TGTGCCAGCAGTAAAGAAATGAACACTGAAGCTTTCTTT. Translating gives CASSKEMNTEAFF. The rearrangement links TRBV6-4 to TRBJ1-1; no definite D call. Germline values: CDR1 MRHNA, CDR2 SNTAGT. V was cut by 5 bases and J by 0 bases, with 7 bases left in between. CDR3 length: 13 residues.

V usage is TRBV10-3 and J usage is TRBJ1-4; tentatively, D is TRBD1 (5 bases). The CDR3 has 14 amino acids. V was pared by 6 bases and J by 7 bases, with 15 bases between. Germline CDR1 reads ENHRY; CDR2 reads SYGVKD. The CDR3 nucleotides are TGTGCCATCAGCCCGACGGGGCTGGTTGAAAAACTGTTTTTT. Residues: CAISPTGLVEKLFF.

The table lists this clone with a count of one. V gene TRBV5-1 combines with J gene TRBJ1-4; 10 bases match TRBD1. The V segment lost 4 bases and the J segment 2 bases; nucleotides outside the gene matches: 5. Germline V gene sequence: CDR1 SGHRS, CDR2 YFSETQ. There are 16 residues in the CDR3. The CDR3 region has the DNA TGCGCCAGCAGCCGGGACAGGGGAGGCACTAATGAAAAACTGTTTTTT. Its protein is CASSRDRGGTNEKLFF.

The rearrangement joins TRBV11-2 to TRBJ2-7, with D possibly matching TRBD2 (6 bases). CDR1 and CDR2 from the germline V gene are SGHAT and FQNNGV. The germline V and J ends were trimmed by 1 base and 6 bases, with 13 bases remaining between them. CDR3 size: 14 residues. This chain's CDR3 is CASSLVGGPSEQYF. The CDR3 bases are TGTGCCAGCAGCTTAGTCGGGGGACCCTCCGAGCAGTACTTC.

The gene calls are TRBV2 and TRBJ1-3; 7 nucleotides align to TRBD1. The J segment lost 1 base and the V segment lost 9 bases, leaving 3 bases of the junction unmatched. CDR1 is SNHLY, CDR2 FYNNEI, per germline. This CDR3 comprises 13 residues. The CDR3 spells CASRQGSGNTIYF. Here the CDR3 DNA reads TGTGCCAGTAGACAGGGTTCTGGAAACACCATATATTTT.

The chain combines TRBV4-2 with TRBJ1-4; no reliable D call. V gave up 1 base and J gave up 5 bases, with 14 bases separating them. Germline lookup yields CDR1 LGHNA and CDR2 YNFKEQ. This CDR3 is built from 16 residues. The CDR3 DNA reads as TGTGCCAGCAGCCAAGGTGCGGGATCCAACAATGAAAAACTGTTTTTT. Translated, it gives CASSQGAGSNNEKLFF.

V is TRBV29-1 and J is TRBJ1-1; D not certain. The CDR3 sequence is 12 residues long. Germline V gene sequence: CDR1 SQVTM, CDR2 ANQGSEA. Trimming took 2 bases from V and 3 from J, leaving 7 bases between them. This chain's CDR3 is CSVERVYTEAFF. CDR3 sequence (DNA): TGCAGCGTTGAACGGGTCTACACTGAAGCTTTCTTT. Supplemented by reference TRBV29-1 and TRBJ1-1, the full variable domain reads SAVISQKPSRDICQRGTSLTIQCQVDSQVTMMFWYRQQPGQSLTLIATANQGSEATYESGFVIDKFPISRPNLTFSTLTVSNMSPEDSSIYLCSVERVYTEAFFGQGTRLTVV.

This clone was observed a handful of times. CDR3 DNA: TGTGCCAGCAGCCAAGATATCGGCGGTGAGCAGTTCTTC. This codes for CASSQDIGGEQFF. This rearrangement joins TRBV4-2 to TRBJ2-1, with D hard to call. Deletions cut 0 bases from V and 9 bases from J, with 9 bases between. The CDR3 runs 13 residues. Looked up from germline, CDR1 is LGHNA and CDR2 is YNFKEQ.

The gene calls are TRBV6-6 and TRBJ1-5; possible D gene TRBD1, 5 bases. This CDR3 has 14 amino acids. V lost 7 bases and J lost 8, with 18 bases in between. Germline lookup yields CDR1 MNHNY and CDR2 SVGAGI (reference sequence). The CDR3 DNA follows: TGTGCCAGCACCAAAGGGTATGGGGGTGAGCCCCAGCATTTT. Its translation: CASTKGYGGEPQHF.

This chain links TRBV5-4 with TRBJ2-7; TRBD2 agrees at 10 bases. Germline trimming cut 0 bases from V and 4 bases from J; bases unmatched to any gene: 7. This CDR3 is 16 amino acids long. Germline V gene sequence: CDR1 SGHNT, CDR2 YYREEE (reference sequence). Here the CDR3 reads CASSLGGASGSYEQYF. CDR3 coding DNA: TGTGCCAGCAGCTTGGGGGGGGCTAGCGGGAGTTACGAGCAGTACTTC.

The rearrangement links TRBV10-2 to TRBJ2-5; 8 bases line up with TRBD2. Looked up from germline, CDR1 is WSHSY and CDR2 is SAAADI. CDR3 length: 14 amino acids. Trimming took 4 bases from V and 4 from J; bases not matched to a gene: 5. CDR3 in DNA: TGCGCCAGCAGTGCGGGGGGGAGGGGAGAGACCCAGTACTTC. The encoded protein is CASSAGGRGETQYF.

This rearrangement joins TRBV19 to TRBJ2-3; D tentatively reads TRBD1 or TRBD2 (5 bases each). The V end lost 3 bases, the J end lost 3 bases, and 10 bases lay between the germline ends. Germline lookup yields CDR1 LNHDA and CDR2 SQIVND (reference sequence). The CDR3 runs to 14 residues. The CDR3 DNA sequence: TGTGCCAGTAGTATGGGGACGGGGACAGATACGCAGTATTTT. It codes for CASSMGTGTDTQYF.

The rearrangement joins TRBV5-1 to TRBJ2-7; TRBD2 might be the D (6 bases). The CDR3 is 12 amino acids. The V and J ends lost 7 bases and 2 bases respectively, with 10 bases between them. Germline loops: CDR1 SGHRS, CDR2 YFSETQ. This CDR3 reads CASATGAYEQYF. The DNA of the CDR3 is TGCGCCAGCGCTACGGGGGCCTACGAGCAGTACTTC.

V gene TRBV21-1 combines with J gene TRBJ2-1; no DNA check was done on the table's D call, TRBD2. TRBV21-1 is noted as a pseudogene. The CDR3 loop spans 15 amino acids. The CDR3 protein is CASKRERGGPHEQFF. CDR3 DNA sequence: TGTGCCAGCAAGAGGGAGCGGGGGGGCCCGCATGAGCAGTTCTTC.